This T cell receptor beta chain is drawn from a study of T cell repertoires in cytomegalovirus infection. Looking at the study overall: Both a matching HLA type and CMV infection were indicated by public TCR beta signatures. General study results and limits: HLA-C-restricted, CMV-specific TCR beta clonotypes were dominant ex vivo.

One entry per CDR3 protein results from TCRdb running MiXCR on the reads. The table shows just under 300,000 distinct CDR3 sequences, with 9.6% occurring only once. Looked up from germline, CDR1 is MNHNS and CDR2 is SASEGT. The CDR3 contains 13 residues. Trimming removed 6 bases at V and 4 bases at J, with 11 bases between. On this clonotype: Its antigen is not identified.

The chain employs TRBV6-1 and TRBJ2-3, with D perhaps given as TRBD1 or TRBD2 (5 bases each). The source material was PBMCs. This clonotype was obtained from a human donor in good health (CMV status not recorded). Some clones in this sample may be carry-over from other donors' samples. CDR3 in DNA: TGTGCCAGCAGAAACGAGGGGCCAGATACGCAGTATTTT. This encodes CASRNEGPDTQYF.